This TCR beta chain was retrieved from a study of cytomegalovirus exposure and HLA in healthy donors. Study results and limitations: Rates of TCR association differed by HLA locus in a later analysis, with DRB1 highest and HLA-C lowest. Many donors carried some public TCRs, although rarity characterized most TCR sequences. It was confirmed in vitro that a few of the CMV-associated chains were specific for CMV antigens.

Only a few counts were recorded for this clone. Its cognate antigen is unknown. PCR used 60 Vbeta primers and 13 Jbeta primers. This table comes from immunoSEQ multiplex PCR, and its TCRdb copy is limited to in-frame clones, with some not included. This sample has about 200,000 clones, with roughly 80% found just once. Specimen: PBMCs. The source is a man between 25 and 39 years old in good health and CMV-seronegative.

The CDR3 sequence is CASSQSLWGGRDSYEQYF. The DNA for the CDR3 is TGTGCCAGCAGCCAATCCTTATGGGGGGGTAGGGACTCCTACGAGCAGTACTTC. The chain carries TRBV14 and TRBJ2-7; TRBD2 agrees at 7 bases. V shed 2 bases, J shed 0 bases, and the junction held 13 bases outside the gene matches. CDR1 and CDR2 (germline): SGHDN, FVKESK. The CDR3 consists of 18 residues.